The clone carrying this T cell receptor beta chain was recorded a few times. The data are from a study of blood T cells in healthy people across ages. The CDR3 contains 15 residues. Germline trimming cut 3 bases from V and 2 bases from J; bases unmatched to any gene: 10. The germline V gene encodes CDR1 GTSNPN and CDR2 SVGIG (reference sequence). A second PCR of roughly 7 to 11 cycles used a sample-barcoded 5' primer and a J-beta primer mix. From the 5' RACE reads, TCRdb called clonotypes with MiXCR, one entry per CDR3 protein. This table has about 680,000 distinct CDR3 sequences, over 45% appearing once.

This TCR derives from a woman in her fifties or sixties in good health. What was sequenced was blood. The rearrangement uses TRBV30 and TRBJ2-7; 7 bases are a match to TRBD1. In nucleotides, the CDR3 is TGTGCCTGGAGGAGGGGGCAGGGGCGAACCTACGAGCAGTACTTC. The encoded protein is CAWRRGQGRTYEQYF.